This TCR beta chain was obtained from a study of neurological immune-mediated disorders. Germline values: CDR1 SGHAT, CDR2 FQDESV (reference sequence). This CDR3 has 14 residues. The ends lost 4 bases at V and 4 bases at J; junction bases unmatched: 4. This clonotype occurred many times. Time point denoted: longitudinal time-point 1 (baseline). The study drew its healthy controls from blood bank volunteers in Maryland, USA. The unsorted libraries were generated from a total of 2 million PBMCs, which had been stored in RNAlater at -80 C. Synthesis of cDNA used 5'RACE (with 10-nucleotide random UMIs). Sequencing runs each generated in excess of 160 million TCR-beta sequences derived from 15-18 subjects. Using its own MiXCR run on the 5' RACE reads, TCRdb lists one record per CDR3 protein. The data show 60,000 to 90,000 distinct CDR3 sequences, around 9.6% seen once.

The sample consisted of PBMCs. V is TRBV11-1 and J is TRBJ2-5, with 9 bases lining up with TRBD2. The sequence derives from a man aged 30 to 45 in good health. The CDR3 here is CASSYIAGVETQYF. In DNA, the CDR3 is TGTGCCAGCAGCTACATAGCGGGAGTAGAGACCCAGTACTTC. The complete variable domain, with remaining parts taken from reference TRBV11-1 and TRBJ2-5, reads EAEVAQSPRYKITEKSQAVAFWCDPISGHATLYWYRQILGQGPELLVQFQDESVVDDSQLPKDRFSAERLKGVDSTLKIQPAELGDSAMYLCASSYIAGVETQYFGPGTRLLVL.